A selection of T cell receptor beta chains follows, all from one sample in a study of vaccination effects on CD4 cells after COVID-19. Repertoires were generated with immunoSEQ multiplex PCR, while TCRdb's copy carries only in-frame clones and drops some. The repertoire holds fewer than 40,000 clones, with 70% to 85% as singletons. These receptors have no known antigen. Sample: CD4+ T cells from PBMCs cultured with HCoV-NL63 spike peptides, taken after COVID-19 vaccination. Every receptor here comes from a human donor who received a COVID-19 vaccine. Some clones in this sample may be carry-over from other donors' samples. CDR3s include the opening cysteine and the closing phenylalanine or tryptophan. The D gene is left open where the match is weak.

J	D	V	DNA	CDR3
TRBJ1-5	-	TRBV18	TGTGCCAGCTCACCGGAGGGCGGAGGGGCCGTCCAGCCCCAGCATTTT	CASSPEGGGAVQPQHF
TRBJ1-1	-	TRBV27	TGTGCCAGCAGTTTTTTCGGGGGGAACACTGAAGCTTTCTTT	CASSFFGGNTEAFF
TRBJ2-3	-	TRBV9	TGTGCCAGCAGCGTAGCCCCCCTAGATACGCAGTATTTT	CASSVAPLDTQYF
TRBJ2-5	TRBD2	TRBV25-1	TGTGCCAGCAGTGTCGGAGGACTAGCGGGGGTAGAGACCCAGTACTTC	CASSVGGLAGVETQYF
TRBJ2-5	-	TRBV9	TGTGCCAGCAGCGTAGGACAGTGGGTGGGGGTCGGCGAGACCCAGTACTTC	CASSVGQWVGVGETQYF
TRBJ2-3	TRBD1	TRBV2	TGTGCCAGCAGTCAAACTGGGACAGGGGGCCCAGATACGCAGTATTTT	CASSQTGTGGPDTQYF
TRBJ1-1	TRBD1	TRBV19	TGTGCCAGTGGCCCACATTCAGGGGGGCGGGAAGCTTTCTTT	CASGPHSGGREAFF
TRBJ2-3	-	TRBV9	TGTGCCAGCAGCCCGACTCAACGCGGAGATACGCAGTATTTT	CASSPTQRGDTQYF
TRBJ1-1	-	TRBV18	TGTGCCAGCTCGGACACCATGAACACTGAAGCTTTCTTT	CASSDTMNTEAFF
TRBJ2-3	TRBD1	TRBV10-2	TGCGCCAGCAGGGAACAGGGGGCCGGGGCAGATACGCAGTATTTT	CASREQGAGADTQYF
TRBJ2-4	TRBD1	TRBV7-2	TGTGCCAGCAGCCGAGGACAGGGGTACATTCAGTACTTC	CASSRGQGYIQYF
TRBJ1-1	TRBD1	TRBV18	TGTGCCAGCTCACCTTCAACAGGGGGCACTGAAGCTTTCTTT	CASSPSTGGTEAFF
TRBJ1-1	-	TRBV5-1	TGCGCCAGCAGCTTGGATGGGCCGAACACTGAAGCTTTCTTT	CASSLDGPNTEAFF